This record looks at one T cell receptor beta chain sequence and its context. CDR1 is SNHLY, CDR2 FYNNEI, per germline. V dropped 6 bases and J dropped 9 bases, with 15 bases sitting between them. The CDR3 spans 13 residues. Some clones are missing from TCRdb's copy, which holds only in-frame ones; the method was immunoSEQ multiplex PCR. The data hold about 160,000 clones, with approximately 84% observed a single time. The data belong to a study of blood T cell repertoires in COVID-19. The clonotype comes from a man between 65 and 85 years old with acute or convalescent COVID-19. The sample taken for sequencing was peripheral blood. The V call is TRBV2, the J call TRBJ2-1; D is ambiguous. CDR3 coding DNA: TGTGCCAGCAGCCCCAATGATCGGGTTGAGCAGTTCTTC. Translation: CASSPNDRVEQFF.